This TCR beta chain was retrieved from a study of T cells in localized non-small cell lung cancer. Only in-frame clones appear in the TCRdb table, and some are missing; sequencing was by immunoSEQ multiplex PCR. The sample contains approximately 4,800 clones, around 30% of which appear only once. Study-wide results and caveats: Appearing in adjacent lung were a median roughly 60 of the top 100 tumor clones. Adjacent uninvolved lung had the highest clonality, suggesting focused antigen responses.

Germline CDR1 reads GTSNPN; CDR2 reads SVGIG (reference sequence). The CDR3 covers 16 residues. Trimming shortened V by 2 bases and J by 0 bases, and 15 bases separated the two germline ends. In regard to this clone: Antigen: not known.

The chain carries TRBV30 and TRBJ2-3; D is undetermined. Specimen: lung tumor tissue, collected before any cancer treatment. The source of this sequence is a male donor aged 60 or over with stage III lung adenocarcinoma. The CDR3 sequence is CAWSPPRIASTDTQYF. In DNA form, the CDR3 reads TGTGCCTGGAGTCCCCCCAGGATTGCTAGCACAGATACGCAGTATTTT.